The following is a T cell receptor (beta chain) sequence with its context. These data come from a study of cytomegalovirus exposure and HLA in healthy donors. PCR employed 60 Vbeta and 13 Jbeta primers. The data were produced by immunoSEQ multiplex PCR, yet TCRdb's version contains in-frame clones alone and is incomplete. Of about 130,000 clones in the sample, 76% are singletons; the top ten hold around 3%. The germline gives CDR1 LGHNA, CDR2 YSLEER. CDR3 length equals 15 residues. Between the trimmed V and J ends, which lost 2 bases and 1 base, there was a span of 11 bases. Sequencing was performed on PBMCs. The source is a man aged 40-50 years in good health and CMV-seronegative. V and J are TRBV4-3 and TRBJ1-1; D possibly corresponds to TRBD1 (5 bases). Here the CDR3 DNA reads TGCGCCAGCAGCCAACAATTGACAGCGAACACTGAAGCTTTCTTT. It translates to CASSQQLTANTEAFF.